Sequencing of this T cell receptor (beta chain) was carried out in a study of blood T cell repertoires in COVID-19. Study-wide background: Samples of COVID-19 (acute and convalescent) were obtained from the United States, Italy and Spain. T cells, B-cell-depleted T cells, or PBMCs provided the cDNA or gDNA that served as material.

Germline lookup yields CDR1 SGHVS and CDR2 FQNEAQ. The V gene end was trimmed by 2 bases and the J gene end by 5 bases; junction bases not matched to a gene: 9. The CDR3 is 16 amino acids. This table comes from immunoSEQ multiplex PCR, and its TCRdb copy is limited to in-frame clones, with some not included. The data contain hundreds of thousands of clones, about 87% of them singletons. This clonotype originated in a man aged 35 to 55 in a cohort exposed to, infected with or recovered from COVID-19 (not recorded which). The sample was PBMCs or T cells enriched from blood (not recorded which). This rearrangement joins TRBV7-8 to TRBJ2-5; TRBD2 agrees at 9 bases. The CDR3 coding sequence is TGTGCCAGCAGCTTAAGGGCGAGGACTAGCGTTGAGACCCAGTACTTC. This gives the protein CASSLRARTSVETQYF. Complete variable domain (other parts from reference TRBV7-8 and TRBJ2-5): GAGVSQSPRYKVAKRGQDVALRCDPISGHVSLFWYQQALGQGPEFLTYFQNEAQLDKSGLPSDRFFAERPEGSVSTLKIQRTQQEDSAVYLCASSLRARTSVETQYFGPGTRLLVL.